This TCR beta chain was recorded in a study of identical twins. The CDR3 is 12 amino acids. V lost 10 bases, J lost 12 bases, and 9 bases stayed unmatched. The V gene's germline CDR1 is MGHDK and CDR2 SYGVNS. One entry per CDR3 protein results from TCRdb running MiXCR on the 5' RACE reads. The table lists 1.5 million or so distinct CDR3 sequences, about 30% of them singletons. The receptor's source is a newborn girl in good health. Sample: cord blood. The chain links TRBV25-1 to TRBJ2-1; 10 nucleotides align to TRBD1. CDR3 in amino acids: CATSGTGDRQFF. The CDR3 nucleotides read TGTGCCACCAGCGGGACAGGGGACCGGCAGTTCTTC. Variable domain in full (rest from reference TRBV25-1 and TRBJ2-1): EADIYQTPRYLVIGTGKKITLECSQTMGHDKMYWYQQDPGMELHLIHYSYGVNSTEKGDLSSESTVSRIRTEHFPLTLESARPSHTSQYLCATSGTGDRQFFGPGTRLTVL.